This record covers a single TCR beta chain. Its cognate antigen is unknown. This entry belongs to a study of OX40 agonist ivuxolimab in advanced cancers. Germline-derived CDR1 and CDR2 are SGHAT and FQNNGV. This CDR3 is 14 amino acids long. The J segment lost 7 bases and the V segment lost 5 bases, leaving 7 bases of the junction unmatched. Study results and caveats: Low normalized T-cell clonal expansion was additionally recorded for some nonresponders.

The repertoire was sequenced with immunoSEQ multiplex PCR; TCRdb's copy has only in-frame clones and lacks some. The data show tens of thousands of clones, more than 75% seen once. This sequence joins TRBV11-2 and TRBJ2-2, with 7 bases identical to TRBD1. This material consisted of CD4+ or CD8+ T cells sorted from blood, taken in a trial of the OX40 agonist ivuxolimab. This clonotype was sampled from an adult with an advanced solid tumor such as melanoma, head and neck, liver or kidney cancer. The CDR3 is CASSLSWTGGELFF. The CDR3 region has the DNA TGTGCCAGCAGCCTATCCTGGACAGGCGGGGAGCTGTTTTTT.